The sample holds one count of the clone carrying this TCR beta chain. What it binds is unknown. In germline, CDR1 is SNHLY, CDR2 FYNNEI. Germline trimming cut 0 bases from V and 6 bases from J; bases unmatched to any gene: 9. This CDR3 has 17 amino acids. This entry comes from a study of type 1 regulatory T cells. TCRdb processed the reads anew with MiXCR; each CDR3 protein has one entry. The sample records 60,000 to 70,000 distinct CDR3 sequences, 63% being singletons. The chain has TRBV2 and TRBJ1-4; 8 positions match TRBD1. This TCR was recovered from a human donor in good health. Sequences were obtained from cultured T cells, either the whole culture or a sorted T cell fraction (not recorded which). Described subset: Tr1-enriched cell product generated in vitro against host alloantigens. Written as DNA, the CDR3 is TGTGCCAGCAGTGAAGCGTTGTCAGGGGGCATGGATGAAAAACTGTTTTTT. It is translated as CASSEALSGGMDEKLFF.